The clone carrying this T cell receptor (beta chain) appeared a few times. This record belongs to a study of blood T cell repertoires in COVID-19. Study context: Sites in the United States, Italy and Spain provided acute and convalescent COVID-19 samples. From T cells, B-cell-depleted T cells, or PBMCs came the material, which was cDNA or gDNA.

The CDR3 length is 14 residues. Trimming pared 0 bases from V and 0 bases from J, leaving 7 bases between. Germline V gene lookup returns CDR1 SGHDT and CDR2 YYEEEE. Original analysis: How many nucleated cells were present was estimated from reference gene primer amplification. Data came from immunoSEQ multiplex PCR; TCRdb stores just in-frame clones and leaves some out. That table furnishes V, J and clone size, whereas the DNA furnished D and trimming. This repertoire shows around 120,000 clones, around 80% found once; its top ten account for roughly 7%. Sequencing input: peripheral blood. The receptor was isolated from a man between 65 and 79 years old with active or convalescent COVID-19. The chain links TRBV5-6 to TRBJ2-7, with no clear D. This CDR3 is CASSLGGSSYEQYF. The CDR3 DNA reads TGTGCCAGCAGCTTGGGAGGAAGCTCCTACGAGCAGTACTTC.